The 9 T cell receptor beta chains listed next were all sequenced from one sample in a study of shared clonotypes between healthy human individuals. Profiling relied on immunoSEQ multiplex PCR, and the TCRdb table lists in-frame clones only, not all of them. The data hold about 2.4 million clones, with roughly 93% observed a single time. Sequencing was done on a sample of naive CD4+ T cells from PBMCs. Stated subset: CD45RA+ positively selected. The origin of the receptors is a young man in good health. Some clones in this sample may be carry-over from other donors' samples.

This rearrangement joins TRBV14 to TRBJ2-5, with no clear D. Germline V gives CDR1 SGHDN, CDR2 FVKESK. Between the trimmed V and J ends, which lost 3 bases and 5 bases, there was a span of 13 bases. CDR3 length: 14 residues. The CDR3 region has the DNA TGTGCCAGCAGCCAGATACAGAGCCTCGAGACCCAGTACTTC. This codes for CASSQIQSLETQYF.

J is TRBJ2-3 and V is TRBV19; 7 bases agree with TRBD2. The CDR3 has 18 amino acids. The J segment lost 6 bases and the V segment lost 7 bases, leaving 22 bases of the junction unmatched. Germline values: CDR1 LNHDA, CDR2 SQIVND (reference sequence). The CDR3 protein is CASMSQLGAGPPWDTQYF. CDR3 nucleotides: TGTGCCAGTATGTCTCAGTTAGGAGCGGGACCCCCGTGGGATACGCAGTATTTT.

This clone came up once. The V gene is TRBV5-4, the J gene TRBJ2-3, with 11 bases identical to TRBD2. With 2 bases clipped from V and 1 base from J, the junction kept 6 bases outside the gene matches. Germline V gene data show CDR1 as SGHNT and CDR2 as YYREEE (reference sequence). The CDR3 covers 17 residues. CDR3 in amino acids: CASSFLLAGGRTDTQYF. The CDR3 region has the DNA TGTGCCAGCAGCTTCCTTCTAGCGGGAGGTCGCACAGATACGCAGTATTTT.

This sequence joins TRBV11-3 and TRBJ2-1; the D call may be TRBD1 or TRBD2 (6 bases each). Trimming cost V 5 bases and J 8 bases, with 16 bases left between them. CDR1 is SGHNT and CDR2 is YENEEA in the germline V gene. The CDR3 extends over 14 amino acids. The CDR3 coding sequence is TGTGCCAGCAGCCTTGGAGGGGGATACCATGAGCAGTTCTTC. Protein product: CASSLGGGYHEQFF.

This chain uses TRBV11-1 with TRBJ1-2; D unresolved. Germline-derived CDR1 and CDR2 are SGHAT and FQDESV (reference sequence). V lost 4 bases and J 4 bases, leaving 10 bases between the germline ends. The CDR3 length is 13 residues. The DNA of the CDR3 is TGTGCCAGCAGCTCCCGGACGGCCTATGGCTACACCTTC. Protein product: CASSSRTAYGYTF.

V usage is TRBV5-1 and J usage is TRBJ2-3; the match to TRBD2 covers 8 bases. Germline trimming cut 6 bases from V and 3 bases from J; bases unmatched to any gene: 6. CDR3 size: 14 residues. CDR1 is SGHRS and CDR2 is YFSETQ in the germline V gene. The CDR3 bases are TGCGCCAGCAATATTGGCGGGAGGACAGATACGCAGTATTTT. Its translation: CASNIGGRTDTQYF.

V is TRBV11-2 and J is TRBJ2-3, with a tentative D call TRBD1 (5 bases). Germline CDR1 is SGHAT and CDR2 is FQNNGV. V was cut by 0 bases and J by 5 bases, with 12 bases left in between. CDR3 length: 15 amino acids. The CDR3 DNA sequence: TGTGCCAGCAGCTTAGAGGCAGGGTATGAAGATACGCAGTATTTT. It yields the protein CASSLEAGYEDTQYF.

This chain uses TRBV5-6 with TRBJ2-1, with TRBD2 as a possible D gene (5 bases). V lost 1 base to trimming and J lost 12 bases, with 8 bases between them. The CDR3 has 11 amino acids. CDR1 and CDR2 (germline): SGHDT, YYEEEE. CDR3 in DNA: TGTGCCAGCAGCTTGAGTGGGAGGCAGTTCTTC. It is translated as CASSLSGRQFF.

CDR3 region: CSVEGQISNTGELFF. CDR3 sequence (DNA): TGCAGCGTTGAGGGACAGATATCGAACACCGGGGAGCTGTTTTTT. This rearrangement joins TRBV29-1 to TRBJ2-2; the match to TRBD1 covers 7 bases. CDR1 is SQVTM, CDR2 ANQGSEA, per germline. With 3 bases clipped from V and 0 bases from J, the junction kept 4 bases outside the gene matches. The CDR3 has 15 amino acids.